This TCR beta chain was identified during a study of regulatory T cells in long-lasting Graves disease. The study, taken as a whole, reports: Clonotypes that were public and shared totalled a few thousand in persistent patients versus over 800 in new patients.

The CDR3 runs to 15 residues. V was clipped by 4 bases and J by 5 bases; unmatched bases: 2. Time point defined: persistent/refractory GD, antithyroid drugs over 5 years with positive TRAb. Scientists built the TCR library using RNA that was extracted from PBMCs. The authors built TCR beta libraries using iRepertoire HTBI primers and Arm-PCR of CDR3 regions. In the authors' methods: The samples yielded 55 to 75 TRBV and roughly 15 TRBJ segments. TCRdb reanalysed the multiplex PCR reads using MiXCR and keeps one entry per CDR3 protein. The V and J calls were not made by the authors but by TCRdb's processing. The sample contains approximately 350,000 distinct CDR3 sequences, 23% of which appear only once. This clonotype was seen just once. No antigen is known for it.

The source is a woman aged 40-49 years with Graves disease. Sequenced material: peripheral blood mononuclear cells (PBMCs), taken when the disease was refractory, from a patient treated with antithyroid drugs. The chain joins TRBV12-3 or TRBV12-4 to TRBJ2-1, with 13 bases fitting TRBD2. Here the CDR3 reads CASSSTSGRDNEQFF. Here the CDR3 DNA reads TGTGCCAGCAGTTCCACTAGCGGGAGGGACAATGAGCAGTTCTTC.